Listed here are 18 T cell receptor beta chains from one sample, sequenced in a study of response to subunit inactivated influenza vaccine listed by TCRdb under 2018. Library prep was done by RT-PCR. Sequencing took place on an Illumina HiSeq 2500. TCRdb ran its own pipeline on the public reads, namely fastp trimming at Q25 and MiXCR clone calling, and kept in-frame beta chains. Every CDR3 protein is listed once, alongside the most common genes and DNA of its rows. This sample lists 500,000 to 650,000 distinct CDR3 sequences; approximately 7.6% were detected once. Clones ranked in the top ten supply around 13% of the sample. The sample here was PBMCs from blood, taken around 25 months after vaccination. These receptors were collected from a man aged 45 to 70 who received an inactivated influenza vaccine. Donor details come from another sample of the same person, matched by shared clones.

The DNA for the CDR3 is TGTGCCAGCAGCAGAGGTGGACTAGCGGGAGCCTACGAGCAGTACTTC. Encoded protein: CASSRGGLAGAYEQYF. The V and J genes are TRBV7-2 and TRBJ2-7, with 13 nucleotides matching TRBD2. The CDR3 runs to 16 residues. The V and J ends lost 5 bases and 2 bases, in that order; junction bases with no gene match: 6. Germline lookup yields CDR1 SGHTA and CDR2 FQGNSA.

There are a few counts of this clonotype. V and J are TRBV27 and TRBJ2-7; 9 bases agree with TRBD1. The J segment lost 3 bases and the V segment lost 6 bases, leaving 6 bases of the junction unmatched. Germline V gene sequence: CDR1 MNHEY, CDR2 SMNVEV (reference sequence). This CDR3 comprises 14 residues. CDR3 protein: CASRPRDRDYEQYF. The CDR3 nucleotides read TGTGCCAGCAGACCCCGGGACAGGGACTACGAGCAGTACTTC.

This clonotype has just a few counts. This CDR3 reads CASSPRPETQYF. The DNA for the CDR3 is TGTGCCAGCAGTCCCCGACCAGAGACCCAGTACTTC. The rearrangement uses TRBV28 and TRBJ2-5; no firm D call. In germline, CDR1 is MDHEN, CDR2 SYDVKM. Between the trimmed V and J ends, which lost 5 bases and 4 bases, there was a span of 8 bases. This CDR3 is 12 amino acids long.

This clonotype was detected only a few times. The chain links TRBV5-1 to TRBJ1-1; a weak D match, TRBD1 (6 bases). This CDR3 has 13 residues. The germline V gene has CDR1 SGHRS and CDR2 YFSETQ. V lost 7 bases to trimming and J lost 5 bases, with 15 bases between them. CDR3 sequence reads: CASGLGGETEAFF. The CDR3 nucleotides read TGCGCCAGCGGGTTAGGGGGAGAAACTGAAGCTTTCTTT.

This chain links TRBV5-1 with TRBJ2-3; 7 nucleotides line up with TRBD2. The V gene end was trimmed by 0 bases and the J gene end by 3 bases; junction bases not matched to a gene: 10. The CDR3 runs to 17 residues. Germline assignment: CDR1 SGHRS and CDR2 YFSETQ. The CDR3 is CASSLAWLAARTDTQYF. The CDR3 DNA reads as TGCGCCAGCAGCTTGGCCTGGCTAGCGGCTAGGACAGATACGCAGTATTTT.

This clonotype was observed many times. The chain recombines TRBV7-2 with TRBJ2-1; tentatively, D is TRBD1 (6 bases). The germline gives CDR1 SGHTA, CDR2 FQGNSA. The CDR3 length is 15 residues. The germline V and J ends were trimmed by 6 bases and 2 bases, with 14 bases remaining between them. The CDR3 spells CASSQQGIAYNEQFF. The CDR3 DNA reads TGTGCCAGCAGTCAACAGGGAATAGCCTACAATGAGCAGTTCTTC.

Only a few counts were recorded for this clonotype. The V call is TRBV12-3 or TRBV12-4, the J call TRBJ1-2; unclear D gene. The CDR3 is 12 amino acids. V lost 5 bases to trimming and J lost 8 bases, with 12 bases between them. CDR3 region: CASSVTDGGYTF. CDR3 in DNA: TGTGCCAGCAGTGTCACGGACGGGGGCTACACCTTC.

This clonotype has just a few counts. This chain uses TRBV3-1 with TRBJ2-1; 10 bases align to TRBD2. The CDR3 runs to 16 residues. Germline V gene data show CDR1 as LGHDT and CDR2 as YNNKEL (reference sequence). V lost 4 bases to trimming and J lost 6 bases; unmatched junction nucleotides: 9. The CDR3 DNA is TGTGCCAGCAGCCGGCCCCTAGCGGGAGTTGGCAATGAGCAGTTCTTC. Encoded protein: CASSRPLAGVGNEQFF.

This clonotype was picked up many times. The chain has TRBV5-1 and TRBJ2-5; no clear D gene. The V end was cut by 2 bases, the J end by 5 bases, with 16 bases between. The germline CDR1 and CDR2 sequences are SGHRS and YFSETQ. This CDR3 contains 15 residues. The DNA of the CDR3 is TGCGCCAGCAGCTTAGGTCGATCGGGCTGGGAGACCCAGTACTTC. It specifies CASSLGRSGWETQYF. Variable domain in full (rest from reference TRBV5-1 and TRBJ2-5): KAGVTQTPRYLIKTRGQQVTLSCSPISGHRSVSWYQQTPGQGLQFLFEYFSETQRNKGNFPGRFSGRQFSNSRSEMNVSTLELGDSALYLCASSLGRSGWETQYFGPGTRLLVL.

The V gene is TRBV13, the J gene TRBJ1-1, with TRBD1 as a possible D gene (5 bases). Trimming took 0 bases from V and 8 from J, leaving 13 bases between them. Germline CDR1 reads PRHDT; CDR2 reads FYEKMQ (reference sequence). The CDR3 spans 14 residues. The CDR3 sequence is CASSLGTASTEAFF. The DNA for the CDR3 is TGTGCCAGCAGCTTAGGGACAGCCTCGACCGAAGCTTTCTTT.

The sample holds a few counts of this clonotype. This chain joins TRBV11-3 and TRBJ2-1; weak D call: TRBD2 (5 bases). CDR1 SGHNT and CDR2 YENEEA come from the germline V gene. Trimming left V 3 bases short and J 7 bases short, with 10 bases between. CDR3 length equals 13 residues. The CDR3 region has the DNA TGTGCCAGCAGCTTTGGACTCCTAAATGAGCAGTTCTTC. As protein: CASSFGLLNEQFF.

This clonotype was seen many times. The rearrangement joins TRBV2 to TRBJ2-1; D is uncertain. V dropped 4 bases and J dropped 6 bases, with 4 bases sitting between them. Germline values: CDR1 SNHLY, CDR2 FYNNEI. CDR3 length equals 11 residues. The CDR3 nucleotides are TGTGCCAGCAGTGGCATCAATGAGCAGTTCTTC. Residues: CASSGINEQFF.

This clonotype was counted ten times or more. This rearrangement joins TRBV9 to TRBJ2-2, with D uncertain. Germline V lookup: CDR1 SGDLS, CDR2 YYNGEE. Trimming stripped 3 bases from V and 6 bases from J, with 6 bases between. CDR3 length: 12 amino acids. Here the CDR3 reads CASSGLPGELFF. The CDR3 nucleotides read TGTGCCAGCAGCGGACTCCCCGGGGAGCTGTTTTTT.

The rearrangement uses TRBV4-2 and TRBJ2-2, with 11 bases aligning to TRBD2. CDR3 size: 18 residues. Germline-derived CDR1 and CDR2 are LGHNA and YNFKEQ. J was trimmed by 4 bases and V by 4 bases; bases with no gene match: 11. The CDR3 is CASSRLSIGTSGTGELFF. The CDR3 nucleotides read TGTGCCAGCAGCCGCCTCTCTATCGGGACTAGCGGCACCGGGGAGCTGTTTTTT.

This clonotype has a count of ten or more. V usage is TRBV10-3 and J usage is TRBJ2-4, with no clear D. CDR3 size: 14 residues. Germline V gene data show CDR1 as ENHRY and CDR2 as SYGVKD. V was cut by 10 bases and J by 0 bases, with 13 bases left in between. The CDR3 bases are TGTGCCACCTGGAATGGGGTAGCCAAAAACATTCAGTACTTC. Translation gives CATWNGVAKNIQYF.

The V and J genes are TRBV3-1 and TRBJ2-1, with 9 bases aligning to TRBD1. Trimming cost V 1 base and J 0 bases; bases outside gene matches: 10. The CDR3 sequence is 19 residues long. CDR1 and CDR2 (germline): LGHDT, YNNKEL (reference sequence). The chain's CDR3 is CASSQGGQGLWTSYNEQFF. In nucleotides, the CDR3 is TGTGCCAGCAGCCAAGGAGGACAGGGGTTATGGACCTCCTACAATGAGCAGTTCTTC.

This clonotype occurred a few times. V is TRBV7-9 and J is TRBJ2-3, with TRBD1 matching over 8 bases. V was pared by 5 bases and J by 5 bases, with 9 bases of the junction left unmatched. Germline V lookup: CDR1 SEHNR, CDR2 FQNEAQ (reference sequence). The CDR3 runs 15 residues. CDR3 bases: TGTGCCAGCAGCGCCAACAGGGGGAGGAAAGATACGCAGTATTTT. Its protein is CASSANRGRKDTQYF.

The chain employs TRBV27 and TRBJ2-3; unclear D gene. This CDR3 has 15 amino acids. Germline V gene lookup returns CDR1 MNHEY and CDR2 SMNVEV (reference sequence). Trimming removed 8 bases at V and 0 bases at J, with 15 bases between. The chain's CDR3 is CASSQGITSTDTQYF. CDR3 sequence (DNA): TGTGCCAGCTCTCAAGGGATCACTAGCACAGATACGCAGTATTTT.